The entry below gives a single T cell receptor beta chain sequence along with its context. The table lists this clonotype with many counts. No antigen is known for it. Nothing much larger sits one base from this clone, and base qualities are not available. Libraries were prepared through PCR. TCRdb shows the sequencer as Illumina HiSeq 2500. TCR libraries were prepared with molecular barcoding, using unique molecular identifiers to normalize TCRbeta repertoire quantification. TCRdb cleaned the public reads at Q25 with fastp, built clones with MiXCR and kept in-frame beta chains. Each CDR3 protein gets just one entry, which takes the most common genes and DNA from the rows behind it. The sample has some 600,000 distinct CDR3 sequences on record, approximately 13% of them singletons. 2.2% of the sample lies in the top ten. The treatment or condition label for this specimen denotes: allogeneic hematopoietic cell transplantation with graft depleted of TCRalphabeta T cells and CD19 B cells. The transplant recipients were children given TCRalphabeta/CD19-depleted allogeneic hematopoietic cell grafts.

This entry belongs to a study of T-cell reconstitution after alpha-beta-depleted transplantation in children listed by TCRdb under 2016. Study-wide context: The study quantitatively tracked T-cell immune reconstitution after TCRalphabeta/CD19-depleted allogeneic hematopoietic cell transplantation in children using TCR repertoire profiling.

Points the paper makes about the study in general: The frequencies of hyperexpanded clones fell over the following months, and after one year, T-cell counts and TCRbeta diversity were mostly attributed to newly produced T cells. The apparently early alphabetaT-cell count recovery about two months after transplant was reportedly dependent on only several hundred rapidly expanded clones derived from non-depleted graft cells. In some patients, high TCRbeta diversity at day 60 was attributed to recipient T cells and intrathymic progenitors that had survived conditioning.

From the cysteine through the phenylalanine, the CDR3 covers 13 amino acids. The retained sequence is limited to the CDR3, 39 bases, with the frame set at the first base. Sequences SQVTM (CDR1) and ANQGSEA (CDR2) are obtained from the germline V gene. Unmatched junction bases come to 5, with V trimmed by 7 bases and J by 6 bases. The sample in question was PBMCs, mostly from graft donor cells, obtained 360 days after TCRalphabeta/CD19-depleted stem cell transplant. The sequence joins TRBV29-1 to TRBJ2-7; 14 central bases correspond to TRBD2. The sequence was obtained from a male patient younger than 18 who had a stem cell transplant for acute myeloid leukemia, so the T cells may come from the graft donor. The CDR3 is CSAGTSGSGEQYF. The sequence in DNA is TGCAGCGCCGGGACTAGCGGGAGTGGCGAGCAGTACTTC.